The 10 T cell receptor beta chains below all came from one sample that was sequenced in a study of human T cells and chemical hapten exposure. The time point is: patch test 1, 2 weeks after DPC sensitization. Sample treatment: therapeutic diphenylcyclopropenone sensitization with weekly scalp DPC. MiXCR was run by TCRdb on the RACE reads, yielding one entry per CDR3 protein. Here the sample spans tens of thousands of distinct CDR3 sequences, 9.8% being singletons. The sample in question was whole blood, obtained in connection with sensitization to the hapten diphenylcyclopropenone (DPC). Every receptor here comes from a woman in her 40s with alopecia areata. Some clones in this sample may be carry-over from other donors' samples.

The chain employs TRBV5-1 and TRBJ1-2; D gene uncertain. The CDR3 consists of 14 residues. In germline, CDR1 is SGHRS, CDR2 YFSETQ. Trimming shortened V by 1 base and J by 0 bases, and 7 bases separated the two germline ends. In DNA form, the CDR3 reads TGCGCCAGCAGCTTGTATGTGACTAACTATGGCTACACCTTC. Translated, it gives CASSLYVTNYGYTF. The variable domain in full, completed from reference TRBV5-1 and TRBJ1-2, reads KAGVTQTPRYLIKTRGQQVTLSCSPISGHRSVSWYQQTPGQGLQFLFEYFSETQRNKGNFPGRFSGRQFSNSRSEMNVSTLELGDSALYLCASSLYVTNYGYTFGSGTRLTVV.

This clonotype was seen many times. The chain is built from TRBV3-2 and TRBJ1-5; the table's D gene call, TRBD1, was not cross checked with the DNA. TRBV3-2 is annotated as a pseudogene. This CDR3 spans 12 amino acids. The CDR3 DNA reads as TGTGCCAGCAGCCCATCAGGGTCGCCCCAGCATTTT. Translation gives CASSPSGSPQHF.

The sample holds many counts of this clonotype. The CDR3 sequence is CASSPDLGYGYTF. The CDR3 DNA follows: TGTGCCAGCAGCCCCGACTTGGGTTATGGCTACACCTTC. The rearrangement uses TRBV11-2 and TRBJ1-2, with D hard to call. The germline V and J ends were trimmed by 5 bases and 5 bases, with 12 bases remaining between them. This CDR3 has 13 amino acids. The germline V gene encodes CDR1 SGHAT and CDR2 FQNNGV.

There are many counts of this clonotype. The V gene is TRBV18, the J gene TRBJ1-2, with D uncertain. V gave up 4 bases and J gave up 7 bases, with 16 bases separating them. This CDR3 contains 14 residues. Germline V CDR1 and CDR2: KGHSH, LQKENI. This CDR3 reads CASSQGRVAGGYTF. CDR3 bases: TGTGCCAGCTCACAAGGGAGGGTGGCCGGTGGCTACACCTTC.

This clonotype has only a few counts. J is TRBJ1-5 and V is TRBV6-2 or TRBV6-3, with TRBD1 matching 10 bases. The CDR3 sequence is 15 residues long. Trimming took 8 bases from V and 2 from J; bases not matched to a gene: 6. The germline V gene encodes CDR1 MNHEY and CDR2 SVGEGT. The CDR3 region has the DNA TGTGCCAGCCGAGCGACAGGGGGCGGCAATCAGCCCCAGCATTTT. Protein product: CASRATGGGNQPQHF.

About this clonotype: This clone may be a read error of a much larger clone one base away. The chain carries TRBV19 and TRBJ2-1, with D perhaps matching TRBD1 (5 bases). V was clipped by 5 bases and J by 10 bases, with 21 bases between them. The CDR3 covers 15 residues. Germline V CDR1 and CDR2: LNHDA, SQIVND (reference sequence). The CDR3 sequence: CASSPAGIQNREQFF. CDR3 coding DNA: TGTGCCAGTAGTCCTGCAGGGATCCAGAATCGAGAGCAGTTCTTC.

This clonotype appeared a few times. This rearrangement joins TRBV11-3 to TRBJ2-1, with D unclear. Germline CDR1 reads SGHNT; CDR2 reads YENEEA. CDR3 length: 15 residues. The V gene lost 5 bases and the J gene lost 0 bases, with 11 bases spanning the gap. The CDR3 nucleotides read TGTGCCAGCAGCCTGGGATTTAGCTCCTACAATGAGCAGTTCTTC. It translates to CASSLGFSSYNEQFF.

This clonotype was observed a few times. The chain has TRBV20-1 and TRBJ2-7, with 7 bases lining up with TRBD1. Per the germline V gene, CDR1 is DFQATT and CDR2 is SNEGSKA (reference sequence). The J segment lost 7 bases and the V segment lost 1 base, leaving 10 bases of the junction unmatched. The CDR3 runs to 14 residues. The CDR3 loop is CSARGPPAGGEQYF. The DNA for the CDR3 is TGCAGTGCTAGAGGTCCCCCGGCAGGGGGTGAGCAGTACTTC.

This clonotype was counted ten times or more. The gene calls are TRBV10-2 and TRBJ2-2, with TRBD1 matching 9 bases. J lost 5 bases, V lost 2 bases, and 9 bases had no gene match. The CDR3 has 17 amino acids. The germline CDR1 and CDR2 sequences are WSHSY and SAAADI. CDR3 sequence reads: CASSEQVDRGLTGELFF. The CDR3 DNA reads TGCGCCAGCAGTGAGCAGGTGGACAGGGGATTGACCGGGGAGCTGTTTTTT.

This clonotype was seen many times. This rearrangement joins TRBV7-6 to TRBJ1-6; D remains ambiguous. V was cut by 5 bases and J by 8 bases, with 10 bases left in between. The CDR3 is 13 amino acids. Germline values: CDR1 SGHVS, CDR2 FNYEAQ. The CDR3 protein is CASSAQEDSPLHF. The CDR3 DNA reads TGTGCCAGCAGCGCTCAAGAGGATTCACCCCTCCACTTT.